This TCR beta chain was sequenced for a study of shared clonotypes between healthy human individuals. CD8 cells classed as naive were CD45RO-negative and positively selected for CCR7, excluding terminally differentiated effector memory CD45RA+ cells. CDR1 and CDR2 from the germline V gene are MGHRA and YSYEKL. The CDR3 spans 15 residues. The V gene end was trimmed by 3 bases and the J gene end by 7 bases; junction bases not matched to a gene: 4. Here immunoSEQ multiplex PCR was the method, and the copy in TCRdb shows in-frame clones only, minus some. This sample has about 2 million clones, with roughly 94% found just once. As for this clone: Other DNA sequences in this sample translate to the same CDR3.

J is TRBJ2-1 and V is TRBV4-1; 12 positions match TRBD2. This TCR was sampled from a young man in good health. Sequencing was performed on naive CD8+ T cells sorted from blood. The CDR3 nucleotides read TGCGCCAGCAGCCAGCTAGCGGGGGGGCCTAATGAGCAGTTCTTC. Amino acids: CASSQLAGGPNEQFF.